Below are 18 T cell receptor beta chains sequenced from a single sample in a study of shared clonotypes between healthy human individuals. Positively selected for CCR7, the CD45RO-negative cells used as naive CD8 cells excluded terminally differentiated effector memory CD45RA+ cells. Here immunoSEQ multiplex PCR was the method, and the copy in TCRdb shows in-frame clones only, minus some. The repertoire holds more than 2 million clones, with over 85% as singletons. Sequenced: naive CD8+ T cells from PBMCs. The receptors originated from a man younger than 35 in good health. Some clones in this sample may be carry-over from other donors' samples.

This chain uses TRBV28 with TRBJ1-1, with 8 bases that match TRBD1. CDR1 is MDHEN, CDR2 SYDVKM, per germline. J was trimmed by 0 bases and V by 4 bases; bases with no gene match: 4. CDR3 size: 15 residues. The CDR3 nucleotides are TGTGCCAGCAGTTCACGACAGGGGCTGAACACTGAAGCTTTCTTT. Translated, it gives CASSSRQGLNTEAFF.

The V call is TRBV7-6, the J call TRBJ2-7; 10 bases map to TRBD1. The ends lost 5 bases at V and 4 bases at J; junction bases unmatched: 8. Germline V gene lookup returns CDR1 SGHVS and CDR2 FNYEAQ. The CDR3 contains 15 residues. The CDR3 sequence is CASSPRLGQGYEQYF. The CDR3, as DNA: TGTGCCAGCAGCCCACGGCTGGGACAGGGGTACGAGCAGTACTTC.

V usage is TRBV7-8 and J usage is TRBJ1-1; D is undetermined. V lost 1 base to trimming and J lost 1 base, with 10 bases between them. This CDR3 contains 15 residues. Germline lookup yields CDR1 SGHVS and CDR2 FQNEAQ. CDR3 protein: CASSLGAGPNTEAFF. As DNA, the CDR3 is TGTGCCAGCAGCTTAGGGGCGGGCCCGAACACTGAAGCTTTCTTT.

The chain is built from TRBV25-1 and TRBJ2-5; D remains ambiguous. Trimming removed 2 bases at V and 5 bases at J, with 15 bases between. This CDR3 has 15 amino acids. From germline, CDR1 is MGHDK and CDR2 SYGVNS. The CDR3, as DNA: TGTGCCAGCAGTGAAATTACCGCCCCCCGGGAGACCCAGTACTTC. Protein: CASSEITAPRETQYF.

CDR3 in DNA: TGTGCCAGCAGCCCCCTAAGGGCTCGGGAGCAGTTCTTC. It translates to CASSPLRAREQFF. This sequence joins TRBV7-2 and TRBJ2-1; D is unresolved. The CDR3 loop spans 13 amino acids. Germline-derived CDR1 and CDR2 are SGHTA and FQGNSA. Between the trimmed V and J ends, which lost 5 bases and 10 bases, there was a span of 15 bases.

CDR3 amino acids: CASSLLGTGIEQFF. CDR3 sequence (DNA): TGTGCCAGCAGTTTATTAGGGACAGGTATTGAGCAGTTCTTC. The chain links TRBV27 to TRBJ2-1, with 8 bases fitting TRBD1. The germline CDR1 and CDR2 sequences are MNHEY and SMNVEV (reference sequence). This CDR3 is 14 amino acids long. With 1 base clipped from V and 9 bases from J, the junction kept 5 bases outside the gene matches.

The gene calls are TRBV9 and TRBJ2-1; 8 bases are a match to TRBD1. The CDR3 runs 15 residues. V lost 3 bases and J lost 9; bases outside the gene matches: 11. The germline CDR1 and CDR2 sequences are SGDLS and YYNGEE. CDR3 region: CASSEGGQALGEQFF. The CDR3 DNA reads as TGTGCCAGCAGCGAGGGGGGACAGGCTCTTGGTGAGCAGTTCTTC.

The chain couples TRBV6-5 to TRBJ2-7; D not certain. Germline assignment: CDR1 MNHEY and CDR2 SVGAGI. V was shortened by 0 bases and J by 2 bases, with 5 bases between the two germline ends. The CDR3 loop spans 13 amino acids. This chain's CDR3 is CASSYSQTYEQYF. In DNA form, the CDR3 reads TGTGCCAGCAGTTACTCCCAAACCTACGAGCAGTACTTC.

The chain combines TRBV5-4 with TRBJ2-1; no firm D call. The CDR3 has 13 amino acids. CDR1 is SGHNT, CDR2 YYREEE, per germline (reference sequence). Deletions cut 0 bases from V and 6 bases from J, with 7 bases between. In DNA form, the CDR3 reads TGTGCCAGCAGCTTGGAACGTGGCAATGAGCAGTTCTTC. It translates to CASSLERGNEQFF.

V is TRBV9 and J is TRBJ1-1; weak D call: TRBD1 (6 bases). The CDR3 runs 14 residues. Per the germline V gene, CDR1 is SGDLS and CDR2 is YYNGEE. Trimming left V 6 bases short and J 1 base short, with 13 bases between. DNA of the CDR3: TGTGCCAGCAATCGGAAGGACAGGAACACTGAAGCTTTCTTT. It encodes CASNRKDRNTEAFF. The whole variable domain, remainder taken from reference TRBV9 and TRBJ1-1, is DSGVTQTPKHLITATGQRVTLRCSPRSGDLSVYWYQQSLDQGLQFLIQYYNGEERAKGNILERFSAQQFPDLHSELNLSSLELGDSALYFCASNRKDRNTEAFFGQGTRLTVV.

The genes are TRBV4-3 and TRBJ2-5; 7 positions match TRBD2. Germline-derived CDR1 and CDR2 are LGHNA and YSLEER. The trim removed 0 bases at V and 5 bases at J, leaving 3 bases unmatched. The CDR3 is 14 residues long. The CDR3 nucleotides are TGCGCCAGCAGCCAAGATTCGCGGGGGGAGACCCAGTACTTC. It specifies CASSQDSRGETQYF.

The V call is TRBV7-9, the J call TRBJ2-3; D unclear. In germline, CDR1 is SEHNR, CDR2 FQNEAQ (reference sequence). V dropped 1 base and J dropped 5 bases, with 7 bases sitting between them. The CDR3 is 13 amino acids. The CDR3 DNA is TGTGCCAGCAGCTTAGTTTTTCGAGATACGCAGTATTTT. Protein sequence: CASSLVFRDTQYF.

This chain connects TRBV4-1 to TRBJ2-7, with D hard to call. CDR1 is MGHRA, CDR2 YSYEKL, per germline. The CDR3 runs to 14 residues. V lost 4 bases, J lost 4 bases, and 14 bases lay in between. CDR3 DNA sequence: TGCGCCAGCAGCCCGACGGGCCTAGAATACGAGCAGTACTTC. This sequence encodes CASSPTGLEYEQYF.

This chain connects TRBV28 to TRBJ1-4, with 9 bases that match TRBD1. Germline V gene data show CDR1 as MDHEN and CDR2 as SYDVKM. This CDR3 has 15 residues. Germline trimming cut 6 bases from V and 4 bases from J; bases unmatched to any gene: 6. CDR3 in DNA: TGTGCCAGCAGCTATGGACAGGGGCGTAATGAAAAACTGTTTTTT. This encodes CASSYGQGRNEKLFF.

The CDR3 protein is CASSFWDAAGAKNIQYF. The CDR3 coding sequence is TGTGCCAGCAGCTTTTGGGACGCCGCTGGAGCCAAAAACATTCAGTACTTC. This chain links TRBV13 with TRBJ2-4; D is possibly TRBD1 or TRBD2 (5 bases each). Germline V lookup: CDR1 PRHDT, CDR2 FYEKMQ (reference sequence). The ends were cut back, 3 bases at V and 0 bases at J, with 15 bases in the middle. CDR3 length: 17 residues.

The CDR3 loop is CASSEALQGVTYNEQFF. The CDR3 DNA is TGTGCCAGCAGTGAAGCGCTACAGGGGGTAACCTACAATGAGCAGTTCTTC. The genes are TRBV6-1 and TRBJ2-1; 8 bases are shared with TRBD1. Germline CDR1 is MNHNS and CDR2 is SASEGT. This CDR3 comprises 17 residues. With 0 bases clipped from V and 2 bases from J, the junction kept 6 bases outside the gene matches.

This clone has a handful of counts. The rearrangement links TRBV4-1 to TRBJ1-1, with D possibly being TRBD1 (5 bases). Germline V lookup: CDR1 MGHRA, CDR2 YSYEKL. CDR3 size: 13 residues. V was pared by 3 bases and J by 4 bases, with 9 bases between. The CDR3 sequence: CASSQWDRTEAFF. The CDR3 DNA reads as TGCGCCAGCAGCCAGTGGGACCGCACTGAAGCTTTCTTT.

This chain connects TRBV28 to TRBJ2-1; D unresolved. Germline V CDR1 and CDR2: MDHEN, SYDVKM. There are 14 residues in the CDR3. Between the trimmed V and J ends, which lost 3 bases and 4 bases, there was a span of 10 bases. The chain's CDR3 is CASSFSGEYNEQFF. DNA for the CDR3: TGTGCCAGCAGTTTCTCGGGCGAATACAATGAGCAGTTCTTC.